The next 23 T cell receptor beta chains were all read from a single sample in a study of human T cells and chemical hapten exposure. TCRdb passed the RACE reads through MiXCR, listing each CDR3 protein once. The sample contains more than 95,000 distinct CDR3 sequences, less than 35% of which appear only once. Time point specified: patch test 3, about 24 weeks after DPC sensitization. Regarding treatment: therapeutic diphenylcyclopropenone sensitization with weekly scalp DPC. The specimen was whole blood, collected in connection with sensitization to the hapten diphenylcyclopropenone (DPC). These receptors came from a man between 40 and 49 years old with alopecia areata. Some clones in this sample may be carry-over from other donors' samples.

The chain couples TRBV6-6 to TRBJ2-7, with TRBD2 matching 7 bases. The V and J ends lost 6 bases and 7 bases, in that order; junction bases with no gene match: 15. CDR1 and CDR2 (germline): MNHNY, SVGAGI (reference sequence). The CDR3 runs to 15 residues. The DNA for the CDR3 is TGTGCCAGCAGCCCCGTTGGGCTAGCGGCGGGGGAGCAGTACTTC. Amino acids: CASSPVGLAAGEQYF.

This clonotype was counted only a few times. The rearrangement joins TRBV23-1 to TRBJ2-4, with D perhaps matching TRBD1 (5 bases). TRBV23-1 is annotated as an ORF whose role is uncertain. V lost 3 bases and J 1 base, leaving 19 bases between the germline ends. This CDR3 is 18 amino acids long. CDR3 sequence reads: CASSQSTYRFGAKNIQYF. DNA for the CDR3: TGCGCCAGCAGTCAGTCCACCTACAGGTTTGGGGCCAAAAACATTCAGTACTTC.

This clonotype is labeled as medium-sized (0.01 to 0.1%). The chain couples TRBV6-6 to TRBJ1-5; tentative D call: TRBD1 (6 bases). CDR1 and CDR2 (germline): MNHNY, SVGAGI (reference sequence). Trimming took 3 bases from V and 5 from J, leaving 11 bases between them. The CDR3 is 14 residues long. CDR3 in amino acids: CASSYGRGDQPQHF. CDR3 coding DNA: TGTGCCAGCAGTTATGGTAGGGGGGATCAGCCCCAGCATTTT.

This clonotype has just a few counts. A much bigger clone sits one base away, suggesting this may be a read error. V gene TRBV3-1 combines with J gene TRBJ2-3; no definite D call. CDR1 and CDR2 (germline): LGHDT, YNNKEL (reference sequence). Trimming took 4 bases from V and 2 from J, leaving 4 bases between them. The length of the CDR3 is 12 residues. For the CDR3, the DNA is TGTGCCAGCAGCCGAAACACAGATACGCAGTATTTT. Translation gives CASSRNTDTQYF.

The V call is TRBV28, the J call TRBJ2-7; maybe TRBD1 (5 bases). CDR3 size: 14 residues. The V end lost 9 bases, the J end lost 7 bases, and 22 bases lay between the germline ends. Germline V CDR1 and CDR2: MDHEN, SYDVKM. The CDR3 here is CASTIQGSSREQYF. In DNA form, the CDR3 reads TGTGCCAGTACCATTCAGGGTAGTAGCCGGGAGCAGTACTTC.

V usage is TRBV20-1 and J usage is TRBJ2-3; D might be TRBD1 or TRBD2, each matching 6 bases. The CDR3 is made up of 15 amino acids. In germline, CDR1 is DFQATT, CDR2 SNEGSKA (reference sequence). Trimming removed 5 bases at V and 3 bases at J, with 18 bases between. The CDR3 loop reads CSAGDTGVGTDTQYF. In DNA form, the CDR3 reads TGCAGTGCTGGGGACACGGGAGTGGGTACAGATACGCAGTATTTT.

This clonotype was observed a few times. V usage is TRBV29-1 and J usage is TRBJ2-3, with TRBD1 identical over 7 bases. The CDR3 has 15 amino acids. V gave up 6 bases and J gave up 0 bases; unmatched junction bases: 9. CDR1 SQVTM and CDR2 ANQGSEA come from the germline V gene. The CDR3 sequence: CSVTPGTASTDTQYF. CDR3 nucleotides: TGCAGCGTGACCCCTGGGACAGCTAGCACAGATACGCAGTATTTT.

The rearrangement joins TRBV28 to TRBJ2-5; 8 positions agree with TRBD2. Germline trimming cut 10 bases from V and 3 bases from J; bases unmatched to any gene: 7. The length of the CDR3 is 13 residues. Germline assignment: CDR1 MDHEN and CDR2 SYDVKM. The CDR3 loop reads CATCGGPEETQYF. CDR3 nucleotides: TGTGCCACTTGCGGGGGGCCGGAAGAGACCCAGTACTTC. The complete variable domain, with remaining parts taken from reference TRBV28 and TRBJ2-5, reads DVKVTQSSRYLVKRTGEKVFLECVQDMDHENMFWYRQDPGLGLRLIYFSYDVKMKEKGDIPEGYSVSREKKERFSLILESASTNQTSMYLCATCGGPEETQYFGPGTRLLVL.

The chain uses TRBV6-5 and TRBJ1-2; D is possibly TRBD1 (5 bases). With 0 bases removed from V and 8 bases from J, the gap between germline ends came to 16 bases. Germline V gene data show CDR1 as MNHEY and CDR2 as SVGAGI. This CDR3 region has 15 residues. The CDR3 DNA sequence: TGTGCCAGCAGTTACTCTAGAGACCAGGGAGGCGGCTACACCTTC. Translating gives CASSYSRDQGGGYTF.

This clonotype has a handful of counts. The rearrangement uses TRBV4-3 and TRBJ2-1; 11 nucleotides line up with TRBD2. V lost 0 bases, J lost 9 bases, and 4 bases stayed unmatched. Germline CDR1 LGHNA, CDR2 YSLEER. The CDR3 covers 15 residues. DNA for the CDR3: TGCGCCAGCAGCCAAGATCGACTAGCGGGAATTGAGCAGTTCTTC. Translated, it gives CASSQDRLAGIEQFF.

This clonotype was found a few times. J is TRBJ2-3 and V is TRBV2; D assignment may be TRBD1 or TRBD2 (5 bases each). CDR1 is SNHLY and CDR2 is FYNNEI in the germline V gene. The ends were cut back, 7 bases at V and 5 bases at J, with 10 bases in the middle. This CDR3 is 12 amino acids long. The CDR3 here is CASTGAGDTQYF. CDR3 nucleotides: TGTGCCAGCACCGGGGCCGGAGATACGCAGTATTTT.

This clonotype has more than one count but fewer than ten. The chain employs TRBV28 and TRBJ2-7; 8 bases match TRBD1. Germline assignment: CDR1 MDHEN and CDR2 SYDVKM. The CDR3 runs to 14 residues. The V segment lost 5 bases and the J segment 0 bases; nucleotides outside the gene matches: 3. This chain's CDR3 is CASSPDRDSYEQYF. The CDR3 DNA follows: TGTGCCAGCAGTCCGGACAGGGACTCCTACGAGCAGTACTTC.

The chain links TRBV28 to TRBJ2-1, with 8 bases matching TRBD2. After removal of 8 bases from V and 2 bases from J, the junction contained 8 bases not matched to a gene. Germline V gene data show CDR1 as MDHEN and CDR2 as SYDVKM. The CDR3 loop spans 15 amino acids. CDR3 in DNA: TGTGCCAGCCTGGGGACTAGAGTCCCCTACAATGAGCAGTTCTTC. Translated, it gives CASLGTRVPYNEQFF.

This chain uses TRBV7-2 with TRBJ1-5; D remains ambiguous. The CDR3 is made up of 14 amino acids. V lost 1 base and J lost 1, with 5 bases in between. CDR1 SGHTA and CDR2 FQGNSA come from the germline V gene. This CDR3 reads CASSLEASNQPQHF. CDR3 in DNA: TGTGCCAGCAGCTTAGAGGCCAGCAATCAGCCCCAGCATTTT.

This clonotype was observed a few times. CDR3 amino acids: CASSLVASIASDTQYF. The CDR3 DNA is TGTGCCAGCAGCTTAGTAGCTAGCATAGCGTCGGATACGCAGTATTTT. The rearrangement joins TRBV7-2 to TRBJ2-3, with D maybe TRBD2 (5 bases). The CDR3 consists of 16 residues. Germline V lookup: CDR1 SGHTA, CDR2 FQGNSA. V was cut by 1 base and J by 6 bases, with 17 bases left in between.

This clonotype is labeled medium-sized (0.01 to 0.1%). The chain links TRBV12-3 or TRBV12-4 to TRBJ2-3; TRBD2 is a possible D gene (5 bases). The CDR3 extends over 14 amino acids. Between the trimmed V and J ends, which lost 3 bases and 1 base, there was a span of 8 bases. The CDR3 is CASSFTRGTDTQYF. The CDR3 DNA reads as TGTGCCAGCAGTTTCACTAGAGGCACAGATACGCAGTATTTT.

As DNA, the CDR3 is TGTGCCAGCGAAAGAGGACCTCCACATGAGCAGTTCTTC. The encoded protein is CASERGPPHEQFF. The chain joins TRBV28 to TRBJ2-1, with D hard to call. V lost 8 bases to trimming and J lost 8 bases, with 16 bases between them. From germline, CDR1 is MDHEN and CDR2 SYDVKM. The CDR3 covers 13 residues.

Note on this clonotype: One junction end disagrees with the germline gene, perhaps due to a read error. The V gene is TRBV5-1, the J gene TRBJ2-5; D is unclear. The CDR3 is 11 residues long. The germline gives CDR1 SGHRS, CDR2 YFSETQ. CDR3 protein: CASSFQETQYF. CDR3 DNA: TGTGCCAGCAGCTTCCAAGAGACCCAGTACTTC.

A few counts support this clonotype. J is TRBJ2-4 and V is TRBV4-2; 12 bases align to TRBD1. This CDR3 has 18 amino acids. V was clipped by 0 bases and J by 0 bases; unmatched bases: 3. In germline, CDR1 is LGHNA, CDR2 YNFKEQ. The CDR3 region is CASSQEKGQGAAKNIQYF. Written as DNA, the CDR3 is TGTGCCAGCAGCCAAGAGAAGGGACAGGGGGCAGCCAAAAACATTCAGTACTTC.

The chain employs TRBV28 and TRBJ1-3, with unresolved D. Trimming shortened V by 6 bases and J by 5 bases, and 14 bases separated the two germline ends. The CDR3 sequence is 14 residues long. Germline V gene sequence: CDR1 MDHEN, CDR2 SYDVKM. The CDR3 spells CASSIRALRNTIYF. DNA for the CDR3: TGTGCCAGCAGCATCCGGGCTTTAAGAAACACCATATATTTT.

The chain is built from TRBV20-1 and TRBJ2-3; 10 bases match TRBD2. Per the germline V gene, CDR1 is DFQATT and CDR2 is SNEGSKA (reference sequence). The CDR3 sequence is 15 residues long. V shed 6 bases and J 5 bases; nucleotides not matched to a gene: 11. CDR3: CSAAPTSGLQDTQYF. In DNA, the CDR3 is TGCAGTGCCGCACCGACTAGCGGGTTACAAGATACGCAGTATTTT.

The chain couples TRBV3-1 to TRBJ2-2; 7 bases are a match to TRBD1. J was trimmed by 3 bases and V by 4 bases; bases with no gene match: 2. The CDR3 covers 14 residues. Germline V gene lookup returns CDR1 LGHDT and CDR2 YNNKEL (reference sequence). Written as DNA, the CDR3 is TGTGCCAGCAGCCGGGGACAGCACACCGGGGAGCTGTTTTTT. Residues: CASSRGQHTGELFF.

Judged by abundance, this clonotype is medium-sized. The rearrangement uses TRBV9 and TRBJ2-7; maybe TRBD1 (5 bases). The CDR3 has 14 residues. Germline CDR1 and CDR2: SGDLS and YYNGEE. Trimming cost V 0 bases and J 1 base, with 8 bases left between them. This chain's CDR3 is CASSVGGISYEQYF. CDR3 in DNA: TGTGCCAGCAGCGTAGGGGGCATTTCCTACGAGCAGTACTTC.